Each of the 27 T cell receptor beta chains below was sequenced from the same sample in a study of blood T cells in healthy people across ages. Together with a sample-barcoded 5' primer, a J-beta primer mix was included in a second PCR lasting about 7 to 11 cycles. TCRdb reanalysed the 5' RACE reads using MiXCR and keeps one entry per CDR3 protein. The table includes roughly 1 million distinct CDR3 sequences, around 27% detected once. This same sample was also taken into another study, of T cells of mothers and their children.

The sample was blood. These receptors originate from a girl aged 2 to 9 in good health.

The chain is built from TRBV7-9 and TRBJ1-1; a possible D gene is TRBD1 (5 bases). V lost 5 bases and J 5 bases, leaving 9 bases between the germline ends. Germline V gene data show CDR1 as SEHNR and CDR2 as FQNEAQ (reference sequence). The CDR3 runs to 12 residues. CDR3 region: CASSPRTTEAFF. DNA of the CDR3: TGTGCCAGCAGCCCCCGGACAACTGAAGCTTTCTTT.

Only a few counts were recorded for this clonotype. The DNA for the CDR3 is TGTGCCAGCAGCATGGGGGCAGGGGCTAACTATGGCTACACCTTC. Translated: CASSMGAGANYGYTF. This chain uses TRBV5-4 with TRBJ1-2, with D tentatively TRBD1 (6 bases). The germline V gene has CDR1 SGHNT and CDR2 YYREEE (reference sequence). There are 15 residues in the CDR3. Trimming took off 4 bases at V and 0 bases at J, with 13 bases between the two ends. Drawing the rest from reference TRBV5-4 and TRBJ1-2, the complete variable domain is ETGVTQSPTHLIKTRGQQVTLRCSSQSGHNTVSWYQQALGQGPQFIFQYYREEENGRGNFPPRFSGLQFPNYSSELNVNALELDDSALYLCASSMGAGANYGYTFGSGTRLTVV.

This clonotype was detected only a few times. The genes are TRBV5-1 and TRBJ1-1; 8 bases agree with TRBD1. In germline, CDR1 is SGHRS, CDR2 YFSETQ. This CDR3 comprises 20 residues. The trim removed 3 bases at V and 4 bases at J, leaving 23 bases unmatched. Written as DNA, the CDR3 is TGCGCCAGCAGCTCCTTACTTTGGACAGGGAGAGCAGGAGCGCGCACTGAAGCTTTCTTT. It translates to CASSSLLWTGRAGARTEAFF.

The chain employs TRBV12-5 and TRBJ2-1; no reliable D call. Germline values: CDR1 LGHNT, CDR2 FRNRAP. With 5 bases removed from V and 6 bases from J, the gap between germline ends came to 8 bases. The CDR3 consists of 12 residues. The CDR3 bases are TGTGCTAGTGGTCCCCTGTTCAATGAGCAGTTCTTC. Translated, it gives CASGPLFNEQFF. The variable domain in full, completed from reference TRBV12-5 and TRBJ2-1, reads DARVTQTPRHKVTEMGQEVTMRCQPILGHNTVFWYRQTMMQGLELLAYFRNRAPLDDSGMPKDRFSAEMPDATLATLKIQPSEPRDSAVYFCASGPLFNEQFFGPGTRLTVL.

The gene calls are TRBV6-1 and TRBJ2-5, with a possible D match to TRBD2 (6 bases). Trimming cost V 7 bases and J 2 bases, with 14 bases left between them. There are 14 residues in the CDR3. Germline V CDR1 and CDR2: MNHNS, SASEGT. CDR3 loop: CASIPGRGQETQYF. As DNA, the CDR3 is TGTGCCAGCATCCCGGGACGGGGGCAAGAGACCCAGTACTTC.

This clonotype was recorded at least ten times. The chain employs TRBV6-1 and TRBJ1-1, with D perhaps TRBD1 (5 bases). Germline CDR1 is MNHNS and CDR2 is SASEGT. Trimming left V 5 bases short and J 4 bases short, with 17 bases between. The CDR3 runs 15 residues. CDR3 sequence: CASSPQHFGGTEAFF. For the CDR3, the DNA is TGTGCCAGCAGTCCTCAACACTTCGGGGGCACTGAAGCTTTCTTT.

The chain is built from TRBV5-6 and TRBJ2-6, with D possibly matching TRBD2 (5 bases). The germline V and J ends were trimmed by 4 bases and 4 bases, with 6 bases remaining between them. The germline CDR1 and CDR2 sequences are SGHDT and YYEEEE. The CDR3 has 13 residues. The CDR3 reads CASSTGGANVLTF. The CDR3, as DNA: TGTGCCAGCAGCACGGGGGGGGCCAACGTCCTGACTTTC.

V and J are TRBV9 and TRBJ2-7; D tentatively reads TRBD1 or TRBD2 (5 bases each). V dropped 0 bases and J dropped 7 bases, with 11 bases sitting between them. Germline-derived CDR1 and CDR2 are SGDLS and YYNGEE. This CDR3 is 13 amino acids long. CDR3 DNA: TGTGCCAGCAGCGTAGAGGGGACCCAGGAGCAGTACTTC. As protein: CASSVEGTQEQYF. Variable domain in full (rest from reference TRBV9 and TRBJ2-7): DSGVTQTPKHLITATGQRVTLRCSPRSGDLSVYWYQQSLDQGLQFLIQYYNGEERAKGNILERFSAQQFPDLHSELNLSSLELGDSALYFCASSVEGTQEQYFGPGTRLTVT.

Comment on this clonotype: The junction and the germline gene differ at one end; a read error may be behind it. The gene calls are TRBV7-9 and TRBJ2-5; D possibly corresponds to TRBD2 (5 bases). The J call may be faulty, since TRBJ2-1 better matches the DNA end. Per germline, CDR1 SEHNR and CDR2 FQNEAQ (reference sequence). This CDR3 comprises 15 residues. The CDR3 DNA sequence: TGTGCCAGCAGCTTAATTACGGGAAACTACAATGGGCAGTTCTTC. This encodes CASSLITGNYNGQFF.

This clonotype was seen only a few times. The chain carries TRBV11-2 and TRBJ2-7; 8 nucleotides match TRBD1. CDR1 SGHAT and CDR2 FQNNGV come from the germline V gene. This CDR3 is built from 14 residues. The V and J ends lost 5 bases and 2 bases, in that order; junction bases with no gene match: 5. The CDR3 DNA is TGTGCCAGCAGCGGGACAGGACGTACCTACGAGCAGTACTTC. Encoded protein: CASSGTGRTYEQYF.

This clonotype was observed a few times. CDR3 loop: CSVVLGGGYTF. The CDR3 DNA follows: TGCAGCGTTGTGTTGGGCGGTGGCTACACCTTC. V is TRBV29-1 and J is TRBJ1-2; D is undetermined. Germline V CDR1 and CDR2: SQVTM, ANQGSEA. This CDR3 is 11 amino acids long. Trimming removed 4 bases at V and 7 bases at J, with 10 bases between.

This chain uses TRBV7-9 with TRBJ1-6; D ambiguous. The ends were cut back, 5 bases at V and 9 bases at J, with 14 bases in the middle. Germline CDR1 reads SEHNR; CDR2 reads FQNEAQ (reference sequence). The length of the CDR3 is 14 residues. The CDR3 spells CASSHGELGSPLHF. The DNA for the CDR3 is TGTGCCAGCAGCCACGGCGAGTTGGGTTCACCCCTCCACTTT.

The rearrangement uses TRBV5-6 and TRBJ2-2; 10 bases align to TRBD2. There are 15 residues in the CDR3. The germline gives CDR1 SGHDT, CDR2 YYEEEE. V lost 0 bases to trimming and J lost 6 bases; unmatched junction nucleotides: 2. CDR3 nucleotide sequence: TGTGCCAGCAGCTTGGGGCTAGCGGGAGCCGGGGAGCTGTTTTTT. Translating gives CASSLGLAGAGELFF.

The chain employs TRBV20-1 and TRBJ2-1; 7 nucleotides line up with TRBD2. Trimming removed 0 bases from V and 4 bases from J; junction bases left unmatched: 6. CDR1 and CDR2 from the germline V gene are DFQATT and SNEGSKA (reference sequence). The CDR3 runs to 15 residues. The chain's CDR3 is CSARDGLAEYNEQFF. DNA of the CDR3: TGCAGTGCTAGAGATGGTCTAGCGGAGTACAATGAGCAGTTCTTC.

The genes are TRBV5-6 and TRBJ2-7; D is undetermined. Trimming stripped 3 bases from V and 4 bases from J, with 11 bases between. CDR1 and CDR2 (germline): SGHDT, YYEEEE. CDR3 length: 13 amino acids. CDR3 in amino acids: CASSSASGYEQYF. The DNA for the CDR3 is TGTGCCAGCAGCTCCGCTTCTGGGTACGAGCAGTACTTC.

The chain carries TRBV4-1 and TRBJ2-7; D may be TRBD1 or TRBD2 (5 bases each). This CDR3 contains 13 residues. Per the germline V gene, CDR1 is MGHRA and CDR2 is YSYEKL. The ends were cut back, 2 bases at V and 2 bases at J, with 7 bases in the middle. The CDR3 here is CASSQQGAYEQYF. CDR3 nucleotide sequence: TGCGCCAGCAGCCAACAGGGAGCCTACGAGCAGTACTTC.

V is TRBV6-5 and J is TRBJ1-2, with D perhaps matching TRBD1 (5 bases). This CDR3 comprises 14 residues. CDR1 MNHEY and CDR2 SVGAGI come from the germline V gene. The V gene lost 6 bases and the J gene lost 4 bases, with 15 bases spanning the gap. CDR3 amino acids: CASSSDRHSYGYTF. The CDR3 coding sequence is TGTGCCAGCAGCTCCGACAGACACAGCTATGGCTACACCTTC.

This clonotype was seen only a few times. V gene TRBV12-3 or TRBV12-4 combines with J gene TRBJ2-7; TRBD1 is a possible D gene (6 bases). The CDR3 is 14 residues long. Trimming removed 6 bases from V and 2 bases from J, with 14 bases in between. CDR3 region: CASSMTGATYEQYF. The CDR3 DNA sequence: TGTGCCAGCAGCATGACAGGCGCAACCTACGAGCAGTACTTC.

The chain uses TRBV21-1 and TRBJ2-5; TRBD2, the D gene given by the table, was not confirmed from the DNA. Judging by the DNA end, TRBJ2-7 fits better; the J call may be wrong. TRBV21-1 is reported as a pseudogene. This CDR3 is 13 amino acids long. The CDR3 nucleotides read TGTGCCAGCAGCAAAGGGACTAGCTACGAGCAGTACTTC. It specifies CASSKGTSYEQYF.

This clonotype was counted between two and nine times. This chain joins TRBV20-1 and TRBJ1-4, with 10 nucleotides matching TRBD1. Germline V gene lookup returns CDR1 DFQATT and CDR2 SNEGSKA (reference sequence). V was pared by 6 bases and J by 6 bases, with 7 bases of the junction left unmatched. The CDR3 spans 14 residues. The CDR3 here is CSAHTGTGDEKLFF. As DNA, the CDR3 is TGCAGTGCCCATACCGGGACAGGGGATGAAAAACTGTTTTTT.

This chain uses TRBV7-9 with TRBJ2-3; no reliable D call. V shed 6 bases and J shed 0 bases, with 7 bases lying between them. This CDR3 region has 13 residues. Germline assignment: CDR1 SEHNR and CDR2 FQNEAQ (reference sequence). Here the CDR3 DNA reads TGTGCCAGCAGTACCCATAGCACAGATACGCAGTATTTT. It is translated as CASSTHSTDTQYF.

This clonotype appeared a few times. The chain has TRBV4-1 and TRBJ1-2; 7 positions agree with TRBD1. In germline, CDR1 is MGHRA, CDR2 YSYEKL. J lost 4 bases, V lost 2 bases, and 7 bases had no gene match. This CDR3 is built from 15 residues. Here the CDR3 reads CASSQRQGSSYGYTF. CDR3 bases: TGCGCCAGCAGCCAAAGACAGGGCAGTAGCTATGGCTACACCTTC.

This clonotype was observed a few times. The J gene is TRBJ2-5, the V gene TRBV20-1, with a possible D match to TRBD1 (6 bases). Matching the DNA end better, TRBJ2-7 makes the J call doubtful. Germline CDR1 is DFQATT and CDR2 is SNEGSKA (reference sequence). The length of the CDR3 is 15 residues. The DNA of the CDR3 is TGCAGTGCTAGAGATCTCTCAGGGGATGGCTACGAGCAGTACTTC. Amino acid sequence: CSARDLSGDGYEQYF.

This clonotype was seen more than once but under ten times. The chain employs TRBV7-2 and TRBJ2-4; TRBD1 aligns across 9 bases. After removal of 5 bases from V and 7 bases from J, the junction contained 6 bases not matched to a gene. Germline V gene data show CDR1 as SGHTA and CDR2 as FQGNSA. CDR3 length equals 14 residues. The CDR3 coding sequence is TGTGCCAGCAGCCCGGGACAGGGTCGGAACATTCAGTACTTC. Protein sequence: CASSPGQGRNIQYF.

The chain combines TRBV12-3 or TRBV12-4 with TRBJ1-2, with D tentatively TRBD1 (6 bases). This CDR3 spans 13 amino acids. V lost 5 bases and J lost 8, with 15 bases in between. The CDR3, as DNA: TGTGCCAGCAGTCAACCAGGGGCCGGGGGCTACACCTTC. Translating gives CASSQPGAGGYTF.

This clonotype came up a few times. The chain uses TRBV6-5 and TRBJ2-5; D ambiguous. The length of the CDR3 is 14 residues. V was cut by 0 bases and J by 5 bases, with 10 bases left in between. Germline values: CDR1 MNHEY, CDR2 SVGAGI. This CDR3 reads CASSYSPGVETQYF. The DNA of the CDR3 is TGTGCCAGCAGTTACTCGCCGGGCGTGGAGACCCAGTACTTC.

This clonotype was seen only a few times. The rearrangement joins TRBV20-1 to TRBJ2-1; TRBD2 matches 9 bases. V lost 2 bases and J lost 0; bases outside the gene matches: 5. This CDR3 spans 16 amino acids. Looked up from germline, CDR1 is DFQATT and CDR2 is SNEGSKA (reference sequence). The CDR3 DNA follows: TGCAGTGCTAGATCAAGAGCGGGAGGCTCCTACAATGAGCAGTTCTTC. It yields the protein CSARSRAGGSYNEQFF.